The T cell receptor beta chain under discussion was sequenced for a study of human T cells and chemical hapten exposure. Overall study context: Each patient's scalp received weekly diphenylcyclopropenone throughout the roughly 25-week study. Whole-study findings and limits: Donors were affected by alopecia, so their immune reaction might vary from that of healthy individuals. Compared to controls, expanded TCRs made significantly more large clusters of similar CDR3s.

The sample's time point: patch test 2, 6 weeks after DPC sensitization. Treatment reported: therapeutic diphenylcyclopropenone sensitization with weekly scalp DPC. This clonotype was observed many times. Its antigen is unknown. After removal of 1 base from V and 1 base from J, the junction contained 1 base not matched to a gene. The CDR3 contains 15 residues. The V gene's germline CDR1 is SGHTA and CDR2 FQGTGA. Authors' processing steps: 96,000 or so TCRs per sample was the median, with a range of 23,224 to 690,600. TCRdb analysed the RACE reads with MiXCR anew, one entry per CDR3 protein. These V and J calls rely on TCRdb rather than the paper's analysis. The table includes some 42,000 distinct CDR3 sequences, 8.5% to 10% detected once.

The chain is built from TRBV7-3 and TRBJ2-3, with TRBD1 matching 8 bases. This specimen was whole blood, taken in connection with sensitization to the hapten diphenylcyclopropenone (DPC). The clonotype was recovered from a woman between 40 and 55 years old with alopecia areata. Some clones in this sample may be carry-over from other donors' samples. CDR3 sequence (DNA): TGTGCCAGCAGCTTAAAGGGACAGGGCACAGATACGCAGTATTTT. This codes for CASSLKGQGTDTQYF.